This T cell receptor beta chain was sequenced during a study of blood T cell repertoires in COVID-19 (dated by TCRdb to 2018 to 2020). The study in broad terms: Samples covering the acute and convalescent phases of COVID-19 were provided by collaborators in the United States, Italy and Spain. Where HLA class I and class II types were available, the types were taken from metadata supplied by the sample provider, not from assay-based typing. The samples were drawn from two sources: the first 160 participants of the ongoing ImmuneRACE study, and some 1,300 subjects contributed by 6 global collaborators. Sample metadata almost always included a de-identified subject ID, COVID-19 status, age in years and sex. Subjects who had been exposed to COVID-19, were actively infected with it, or had recovered from it provided the deeply sampled blood TCRbeta repertoires that made up the dataset. The repertoires were made available in a free public database intended to serve as a resource for research on the immune response to SARS-CoV-2. The prospective study material was composed of cDNA or gDNA derived from T cells, B-cell-depleted T cells, or PBMCs.

Taken from cysteine to phenylalanine, the CDR3 has 16 residues. Only CDR3 DNA is held: 48 bases, read in frame from base 1. From a lookup of the germline V gene, CDR1 and CDR2 are SGDLS and YYNGEE. Trimmed from V: 3 bases; trimmed from J: 7 bases; junction bases lacking a gene match: 9. TCRbeta CDR3 regions were amplified from genomic DNA using the immunoSEQ Assay, a bias-controlled multiplex PCR. Per the original workflow: Within the assay, amplification of reference gene primers was used to estimate how many nucleated cells each sample contained. Sequence reads were collapsed and filtered to measure the absolute abundance of every unique TCRbeta CDR3 rearrangement. For each sample, productive Simpson clonality was calculated by taking the square root of Simpson's diversity index across productive rearrangements. In TCRdb, the immuneACCESS table is reduced to in-frame sequences with V and J assigned. These tables do not hold every clone; where another copy was compared, an unresolved V gene accounts for under half, and the others remain unexplained. V, J and clone size derive from that table, while D and trimming were established from the DNA sequence. Present in this sample are hundreds of thousands of clones, around 84% of which were seen just once. The ten largest clones capture 15% to 20% of the sample.

Each collaborating institution followed its own protocols to collect whole blood in K2EDTA tubes. For TCRbeta analysis, collaborator samples were shipped as frozen whole blood, as isolated PBMCs, or as DNA extracted from either sample type. Here is what the overall study found, with its caveats: Clinical and demographic metadata were provided uncurated, with the amount varying by source and participant.

Remarks on this clone: Its target antigen remains unknown. Base qualities are missing; no much larger clone stands one base away.

The TCR originated in a man aged 25 to 45 with active or convalescent COVID-19. In this chain, TRBV9 is recombined with TRBJ2-1, with 11 bases matching TRBD2. Material for sequencing was peripheral blood. The CDR3 region has the sequence CASSAQLAGAGNEQFF. In nucleotides, the sequence is TGTGCCAGCAGCGCACAACTAGCGGGAGCTGGTAATGAGCAGTTCTTC.